The 6 T cell receptor beta chains presented below share a single source sample, sequenced in a study of blood T cells in healthy people across ages (dated by TCRdb to the mid-2010s). Library creation used 5' RACE. TCRdb names Illumina HiSeq 2500 as the instrument used. A second PCR of roughly 6 to 11 cycles was run with a J-beta primer mix and a sample-barcoded 5' primer. In TCRdb, the public reads were trimmed at Q25 with fastp and aligned with MiXCR, with productive beta chains retained. Entries that share a CDR3 protein sequence are merged under the most common genes and DNA. The sample table holds about 1.6 million distinct CDR3 sequences, of which roughly 32% were seen once. About 11% of the sample is held by the ten biggest clonotypes. The sequenced sample consisted of blood. All receptors come from a woman younger than 45 in good health.

The V gene is TRBV28, the J gene TRBJ1-2, with D tentatively TRBD1 (6 bases). V lost 6 bases and J 6 bases, leaving 17 bases between the germline ends. CDR1 is MDHEN and CDR2 is SYDVKM in the germline V gene. This CDR3 is built from 14 residues. The CDR3, as DNA: TGTGCCAGCAGATTGGGTGGGCAGGGGAATGGCTACACCTTC. Protein sequence: CASRLGGQGNGYTF.

The chain links TRBV20-1 to TRBJ2-3; D is possibly TRBD2 (6 bases). Trimming shortened V by 6 bases and J by 2 bases, and 15 bases separated the two germline ends. CDR3 length: 14 residues. CDR1 and CDR2 from the germline V gene are DFQATT and SNEGSKA (reference sequence). In DNA form, the CDR3 reads TGCAGTGCCCTCCGGGACTCCTACACAGATACGCAGTATTTT. Amino acids: CSALRDSYTDTQYF.

The chain carries TRBV29-1 and TRBJ1-2, with D possibly TRBD1 on 6 matching bases. Looked up from germline, CDR1 is SQVTM and CDR2 is ANQGSEA. CDR3 length: 12 amino acids. V was shortened by 5 bases and J by 6 bases, with 13 bases between the two germline ends. CDR3 DNA sequence: TGCAGCGTTCAACAGGGTGTAGATGGCTACACCTTC. It is translated as CSVQQGVDGYTF.

This clonotype was observed a handful of times. The chain joins TRBV5-1 to TRBJ2-1, with D maybe TRBD2 (6 bases). V lost 8 bases, J lost 8 bases, and 20 bases lay in between. The CDR3 sequence is 14 residues long. The germline V gene has CDR1 SGHRS and CDR2 YFSETQ. The CDR3, as DNA: TGCGCCAGTCGGACCGGGACTCCCCTCGATGAGCAGTTCTTC. Amino acid sequence: CASRTGTPLDEQFF.

The rearrangement joins TRBV9 to TRBJ2-7; 9 bases line up with TRBD2. The CDR3 length is 15 residues. Germline trimming cut 0 bases from V and 6 bases from J; bases unmatched to any gene: 7. Looked up from germline, CDR1 is SGDLS and CDR2 is YYNGEE. CDR3 DNA sequence: TGTGCCAGCAGCGTAGGTAGCGGGGGTCGAGCCGAGCAGTACTTC. Translated: CASSVGSGGRAEQYF. Looking up the rest from reference TRBV9 and TRBJ2-7 gives the full variable domain: DSGVTQTPKHLITATGQRVTLRCSPRSGDLSVYWYQQSLDQGLQFLIQYYNGEERAKGNILERFSAQQFPDLHSELNLSSLELGDSALYFCASSVGSGGRAEQYFGPGTRLTVT.

J is TRBJ2-4 and V is TRBV20-1, with D tentatively TRBD1 (5 bases). The end of the DNA is better explained by TRBJ2-7, so the J call may be wrong. The CDR3 covers 12 residues. Germline lookup yields CDR1 DFQATT and CDR2 SNEGSKA (reference sequence). The CDR3 loop reads CSARVQGDEQYF. The CDR3 region has the DNA TGCAGTGCTAGAGTCCAGGGTGACGAGCAGTACTTC.